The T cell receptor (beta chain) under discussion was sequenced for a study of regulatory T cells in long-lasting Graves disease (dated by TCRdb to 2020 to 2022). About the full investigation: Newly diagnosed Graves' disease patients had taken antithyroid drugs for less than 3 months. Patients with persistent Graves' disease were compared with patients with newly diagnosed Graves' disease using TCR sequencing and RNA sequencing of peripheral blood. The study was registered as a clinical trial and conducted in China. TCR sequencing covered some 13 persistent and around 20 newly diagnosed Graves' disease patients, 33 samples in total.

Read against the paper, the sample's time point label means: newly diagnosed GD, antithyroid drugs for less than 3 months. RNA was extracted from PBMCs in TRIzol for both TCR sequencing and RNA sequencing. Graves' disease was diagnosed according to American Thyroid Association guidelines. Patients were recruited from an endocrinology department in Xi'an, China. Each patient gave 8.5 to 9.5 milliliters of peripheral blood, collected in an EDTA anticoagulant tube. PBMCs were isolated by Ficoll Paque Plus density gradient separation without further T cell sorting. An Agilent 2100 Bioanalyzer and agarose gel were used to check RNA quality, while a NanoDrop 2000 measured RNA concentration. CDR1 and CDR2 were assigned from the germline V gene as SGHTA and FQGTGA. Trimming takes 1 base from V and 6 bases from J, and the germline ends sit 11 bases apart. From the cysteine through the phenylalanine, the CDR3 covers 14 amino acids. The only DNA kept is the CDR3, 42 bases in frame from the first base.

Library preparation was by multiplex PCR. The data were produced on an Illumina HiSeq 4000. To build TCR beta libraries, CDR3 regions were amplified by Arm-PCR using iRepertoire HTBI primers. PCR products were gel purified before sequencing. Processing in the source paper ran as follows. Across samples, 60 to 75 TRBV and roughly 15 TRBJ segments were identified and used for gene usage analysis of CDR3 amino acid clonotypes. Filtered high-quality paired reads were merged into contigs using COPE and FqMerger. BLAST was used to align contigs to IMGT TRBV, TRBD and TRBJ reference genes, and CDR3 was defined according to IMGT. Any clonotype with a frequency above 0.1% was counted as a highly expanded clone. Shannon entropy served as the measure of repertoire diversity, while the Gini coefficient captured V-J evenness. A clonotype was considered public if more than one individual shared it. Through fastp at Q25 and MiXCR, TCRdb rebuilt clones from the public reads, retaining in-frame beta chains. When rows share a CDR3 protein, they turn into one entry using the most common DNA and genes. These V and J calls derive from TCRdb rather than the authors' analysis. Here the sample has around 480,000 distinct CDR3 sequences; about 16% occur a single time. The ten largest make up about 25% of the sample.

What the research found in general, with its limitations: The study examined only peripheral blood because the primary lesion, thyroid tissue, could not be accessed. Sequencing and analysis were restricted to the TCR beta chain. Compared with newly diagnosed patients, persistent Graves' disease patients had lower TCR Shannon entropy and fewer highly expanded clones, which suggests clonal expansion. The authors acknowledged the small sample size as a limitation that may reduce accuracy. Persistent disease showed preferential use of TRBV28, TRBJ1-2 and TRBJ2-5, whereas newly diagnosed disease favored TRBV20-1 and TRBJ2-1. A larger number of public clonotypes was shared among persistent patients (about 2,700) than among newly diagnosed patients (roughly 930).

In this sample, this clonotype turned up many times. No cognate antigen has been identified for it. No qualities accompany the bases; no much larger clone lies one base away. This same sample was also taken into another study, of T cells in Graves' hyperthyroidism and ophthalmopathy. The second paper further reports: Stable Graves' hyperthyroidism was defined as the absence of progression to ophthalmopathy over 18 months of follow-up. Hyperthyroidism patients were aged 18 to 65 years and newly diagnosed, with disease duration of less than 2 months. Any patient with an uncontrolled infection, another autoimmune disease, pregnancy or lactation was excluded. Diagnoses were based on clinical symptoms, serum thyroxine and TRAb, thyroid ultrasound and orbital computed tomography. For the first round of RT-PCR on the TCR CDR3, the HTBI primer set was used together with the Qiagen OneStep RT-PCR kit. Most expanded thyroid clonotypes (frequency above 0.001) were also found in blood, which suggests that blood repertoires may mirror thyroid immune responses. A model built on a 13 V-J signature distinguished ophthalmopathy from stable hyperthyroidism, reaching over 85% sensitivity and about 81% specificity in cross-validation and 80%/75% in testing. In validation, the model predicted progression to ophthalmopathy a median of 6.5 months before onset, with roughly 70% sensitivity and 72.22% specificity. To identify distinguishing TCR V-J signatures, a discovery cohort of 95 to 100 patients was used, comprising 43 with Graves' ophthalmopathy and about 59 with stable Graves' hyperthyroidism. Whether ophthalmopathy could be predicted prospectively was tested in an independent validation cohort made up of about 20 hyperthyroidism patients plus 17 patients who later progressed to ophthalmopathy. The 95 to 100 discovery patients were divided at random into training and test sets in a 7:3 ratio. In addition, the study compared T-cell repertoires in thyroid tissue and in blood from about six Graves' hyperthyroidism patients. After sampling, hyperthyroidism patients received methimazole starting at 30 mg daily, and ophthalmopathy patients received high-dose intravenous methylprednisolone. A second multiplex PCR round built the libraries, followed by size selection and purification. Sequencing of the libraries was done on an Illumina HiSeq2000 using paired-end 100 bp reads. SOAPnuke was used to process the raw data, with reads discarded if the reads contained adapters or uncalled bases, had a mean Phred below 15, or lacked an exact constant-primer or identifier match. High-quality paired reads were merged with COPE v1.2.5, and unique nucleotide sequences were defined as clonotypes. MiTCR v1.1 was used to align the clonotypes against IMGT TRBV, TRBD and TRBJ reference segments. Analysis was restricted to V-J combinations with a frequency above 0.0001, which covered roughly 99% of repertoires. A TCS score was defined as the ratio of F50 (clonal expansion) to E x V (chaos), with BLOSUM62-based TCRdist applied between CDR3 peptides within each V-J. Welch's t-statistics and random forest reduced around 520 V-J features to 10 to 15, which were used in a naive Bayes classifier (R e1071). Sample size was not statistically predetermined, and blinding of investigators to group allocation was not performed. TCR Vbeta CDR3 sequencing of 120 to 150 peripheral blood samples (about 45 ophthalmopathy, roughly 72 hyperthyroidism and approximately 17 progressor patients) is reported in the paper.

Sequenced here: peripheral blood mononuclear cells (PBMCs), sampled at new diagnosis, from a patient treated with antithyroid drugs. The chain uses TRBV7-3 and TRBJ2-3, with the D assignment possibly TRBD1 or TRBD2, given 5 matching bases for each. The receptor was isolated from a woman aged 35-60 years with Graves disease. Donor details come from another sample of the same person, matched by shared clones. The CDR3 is CASSLRGLSDTQYF. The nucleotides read TGTGCCAGCAGCTTAAGGGGGTTAAGTGATACGCAGTATTTT.